The 8 T cell receptor beta chains below were found in one sample sequenced in a study of shared clonotypes between healthy human individuals. Sequencing used immunoSEQ multiplex PCR; TCRdb keeps in-frame clones, though not all of them. The sample contains approximately 2.5 million clones, roughly nine tenths of which appear only once. The sample was naive CD4+ T cells sorted from blood. Subset defined: CD45RA+ positively selected. The receptors come from a man aged 18 to 30 in good health.

The CDR3 sequence is CARSWGLAGEGEQFF. The CDR3 region has the DNA TGTGCCAGAAGCTGGGGACTAGCGGGGGAAGGGGAGCAGTTCTTC. The chain combines TRBV5-3 with TRBJ2-1; TRBD2 aligns across 14 bases. TRBV5-3 is an open reading frame whose function is uncertain. This CDR3 spans 15 amino acids. V lost 3 bases and J lost 10; bases outside the gene matches: 6.

This clone was counted between two and nine times. The V and J genes are TRBV19 and TRBJ2-7, with TRBD2 identical over 9 bases. Germline V gene lookup returns CDR1 LNHDA and CDR2 SQIVND (reference sequence). After removal of 6 bases from V and 5 bases from J, the junction contained 5 bases not matched to a gene. This CDR3 contains 13 residues. The CDR3: CASRASGIDEQYF. For the CDR3, the DNA is TGTGCCAGTAGGGCTAGCGGGATCGACGAGCAGTACTTC.

The chain links TRBV28 to TRBJ1-3; no clear D gene. The V gene lost 2 bases and the J gene lost 10 bases, with 6 bases spanning the gap. The V gene's germline CDR1 is MDHEN and CDR2 SYDVKM. This CDR3 region has 11 residues. CDR3 amino acids: CASSLGRTIYF. CDR3 DNA sequence: TGTGCCAGCAGTTTAGGGCGGACCATATATTTT.

This clone was recorded a few times. Other DNA sequences of this sample code for an identical CDR3. This chain's CDR3 is CAWSGTLNTEAFF. The DNA of the CDR3 is TGTGCCTGGTCCGGGACATTGAACACTGAAGCTTTCTTT. This chain joins TRBV30 and TRBJ1-1; a weak D match, TRBD1 (6 bases). Trimming removed 5 bases at V and 0 bases at J, with 10 bases between. There are 13 residues in the CDR3. Looked up from germline, CDR1 is GTSNPN and CDR2 is SVGIG (reference sequence).

V gene TRBV27 combines with J gene TRBJ2-5; TRBD2 matches 7 bases. V trimming: 4 bases; J trimming: 1 base; junction bases outside the gene matches: 6. The CDR3 contains 15 residues. Germline V gene data show CDR1 as MNHEY and CDR2 as SMNVEV (reference sequence). The CDR3 nucleotides read TGTGCCAGCAGTTCCCGGGGACTACTCCAAGAGACCCAGTACTTC. It translates to CASSSRGLLQETQYF.

This rearrangement joins TRBV11-3 to TRBJ2-1, with 7 bases fitting TRBD2. The CDR3 is made up of 18 amino acids. The V gene end was trimmed by 4 bases and the J gene end by 5 bases; junction bases not matched to a gene: 17. CDR1 is SGHNT and CDR2 is YENEEA in the germline V gene. CDR3: CASSSTAAGEVGDNEQFF. As DNA, the CDR3 is TGTGCCAGCAGCTCCACCGCGGCGGGAGAGGTTGGAGACAATGAGCAGTTCTTC.

CDR3 DNA: TGTGCCAGCAGAAGCGGGAGGGCCCTTAATGAGCAGTTCTTC. Residues: CASRSGRALNEQFF. The chain combines TRBV7-2 with TRBJ2-1, with 10 bases aligning to TRBD2. CDR3 length equals 14 residues. V gave up 6 bases and J gave up 7 bases; unmatched junction bases: 6. Germline lookup yields CDR1 SGHTA and CDR2 FQGNSA.

As for this clone: The same CDR3 is also encoded by other DNA sequences in this sample. CDR3 in DNA: TGTGCCAGCAGTTACTCGATTGAGCAGCCCCAGCATTTT. Encoded protein: CASSYSIEQPQHF. The chain links TRBV6-5 to TRBJ1-5, with D hard to call. Germline V CDR1 and CDR2: MNHEY, SVGAGI. Trimming took 0 bases from V and 7 from J, leaving 7 bases between them. This CDR3 has 13 amino acids.